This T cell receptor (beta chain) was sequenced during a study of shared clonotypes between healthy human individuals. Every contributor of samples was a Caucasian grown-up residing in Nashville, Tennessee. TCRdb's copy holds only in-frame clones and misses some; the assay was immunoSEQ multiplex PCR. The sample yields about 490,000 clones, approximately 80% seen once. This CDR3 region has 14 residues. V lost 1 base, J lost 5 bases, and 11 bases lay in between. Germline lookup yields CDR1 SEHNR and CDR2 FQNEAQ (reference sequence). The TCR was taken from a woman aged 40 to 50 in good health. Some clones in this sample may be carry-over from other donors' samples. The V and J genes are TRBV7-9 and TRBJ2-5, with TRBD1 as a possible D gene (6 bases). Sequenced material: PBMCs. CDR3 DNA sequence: TGTGCCAGCAGCTTAGGGACAGCTCGGGAGACCCAGTACTTC. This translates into CASSLGTARETQYF.